This T cell receptor beta chain was profiled in a study of early T cells in non-severe SARS-CoV-2 infection. Across the study: Bulk RNA taken from unsorted whole blood was sequenced, leaving chains unpaired. Notes on the study in general: Lookups in VDJdb leaned toward anti-spike CD8 responses and missed private and CD4 specificities.

This CDR3 has 16 residues. Germline V lookup: CDR1 SGDLS, CDR2 YYNGEE. V gave up 2 bases and J gave up 1 base, with 12 bases separating them. Unique molecular identifiers (one per individual cDNA molecule) were attached. TCRdb reprocessed the 5' RACE reads with MiXCR, giving one entry per CDR3 protein. Here the sample spans fewer than 35,000 distinct CDR3 sequences, over 9% being singletons. This clonotype was seen ten or more times. What it recognizes is unknown. The J gene is TRBJ2-2, the V gene TRBV9, with D possibly matching TRBD1 (7 bases). This clonotype was obtained from an adult who was a healthcare worker with PCR-confirmed SARS-CoV-2 infection or an uninfected control (not recorded which). The specimen was whole blood. The CDR3 region has the DNA TGTGCCAGCAGCGTCAGGGGGGACAAGAACACCGGGGAGCTGTTTTTT. Protein sequence: CASSVRGDKNTGELFF.